This TCR beta chain was observed in a study of cytomegalovirus exposure and HLA in healthy donors. Each donor's status was that of a healthy bone marrow donor. For this clone: Its antigen is currently unknown. The identical CDR3 is also encoded by other nucleotide sequences in the sample.

Study-level points and caveats: Later analysis demonstrated an association between a missense DCLRE1C variant and TCR beta V- and J-gene trimming.

The V and J ends lost 1 base and 0 bases respectively, with 6 bases between them. CDR3 length equals 15 residues. The germline gives CDR1 SNHLY, CDR2 FYNNEI. Primers for the PCR totalled 60 Vbeta and 13 Jbeta. Produced via immunoSEQ multiplex PCR; TCRdb's table is partial and in-frame only. There are about 160,000 clones in the sample; 80% to 90% occur only once, and over 0.65% lies in the top ten. The source of this sequence is a woman under 30 in good health and CMV-seronegative. This chain joins TRBV2 and TRBJ2-2; D might be TRBD2 (6 bases). Material: PBMCs. The CDR3 nucleotides read TGTGCCAGCAGTGAAGAGCGGGCGAACACCGGGGAGCTGTTTTTT. Protein product: CASSEERANTGELFF.